The 5 T cell receptor beta chains presented below share a single source sample, sequenced in a study of lymphopenia after photon versus proton radiotherapy. The protocol was immunoSEQ multiplex PCR, while the TCRdb copy is restricted to in-frame clones and leaves out a portion. In the table there are tens of thousands of clones, 80% to 90% of which are singletons. The material sequenced was peripheral blood, taken from a patient treated with photon-based radiotherapy. Every receptor here comes from a man aged 50-60 years with gastric cancer.

This clone was found once. The chain joins TRBV7-2 to TRBJ2-5; possibly TRBD2 for D (6 bases). Trimming shortened V by 1 base and J by 5 bases, and 20 bases separated the two germline ends. The germline CDR1 and CDR2 sequences are SGHTA and FQGNSA. This CDR3 is built from 17 residues. CDR3 coding DNA: TGTGCCAGCAGCTTAGAATCTCGGGGGAGGCCTTGGGAGACCCAGTACTTC. Protein: CASSLESRGRPWETQYF.

The CDR3 coding sequence is TGTGCCAGCAGTGGAGAAATGTTATGGGAGCAGTACTTC. This codes for CASSGEMLWEQYF. V is TRBV2 and J is TRBJ2-7, with D unclear. There are 13 residues in the CDR3. With 4 bases removed from V and 7 bases from J, the gap between germline ends came to 14 bases. CDR1 and CDR2 (germline): SNHLY, FYNNEI.

The rearrangement joins TRBV19 to TRBJ1-1, with 8 bases identical to TRBD1. The CDR3 spans 14 residues. The V and J ends lost 5 bases and 5 bases, in that order; junction bases with no gene match: 7. CDR1 LNHDA and CDR2 SQIVND come from the germline V gene (reference sequence). CDR3 in DNA: TGTGCCAGTAGTTACGGACAGGGCTGGACTGAAGCTTTCTTT. Protein sequence: CASSYGQGWTEAFF.

This sequence joins TRBV5-1 and TRBJ1-1; D ambiguous. CDR3 length equals 13 residues. V was trimmed by 0 bases and J by 8 bases, leaving 11 bases between them. Per germline, CDR1 SGHRS and CDR2 YFSETQ. CDR3 protein: CASSLGASPEAFF. The CDR3 DNA is TGCGCCAGCAGCTTGGGTGCGTCACCCGAAGCTTTCTTT.

The V and J genes are TRBV7-2 and TRBJ2-7; 12 nucleotides align to TRBD2. Trimming removed 5 bases from V and 11 bases from J; junction bases left unmatched: 16. Per germline, CDR1 SGHTA and CDR2 FQGNSA. The CDR3 is made up of 16 amino acids. CDR3 coding DNA: TGTGCCAGCAGCGCCCAAGGAGGACTAGCGGGAACGAGCGAGTACTTC. Amino acids: CASSAQGGLAGTSEYF. The full variable domain, rest sourced from reference TRBV7-2 and TRBJ2-7, is GAGVSQSPSNKVTEKGKDVELRCDPISGHTALYWYRQSLGQGLEFLIYFQGNSAPDKSGLPSDRFSAERTGGSVSTLTIQRTQQEDSAVYLCASSAQGGLAGTSEYFGPGTRLTVT.